The 27 T cell receptor beta chains below come from one sample, sequenced in a study of blood T cell repertoires in COVID-19. Assay: immunoSEQ multiplex PCR; the TCRdb copy retains only in-frame clones and omits some. This table holds about 170,000 clones, about 85% found once. Sequencing was carried out using peripheral blood. The source is a man older than 75 with COVID-19, enrolled during active disease.

This clone was detected only a few times. The chain carries TRBV2 and TRBJ1-5; perhaps TRBD1 as D (5 bases). Germline values: CDR1 SNHLY, CDR2 FYNNEI. Trimming removed 1 base at V and 7 bases at J, with 8 bases between. The CDR3 contains 13 residues. For the CDR3, the DNA is TGTGCCAGCAGTGAAGAGGGGCAGCAGCCCCAGCATTTT. Amino acid sequence: CASSEEGQQPQHF.

The rearrangement uses TRBV19 and TRBJ1-2; tentative D call: TRBD1 (6 bases). The CDR3 covers 16 residues. Germline V CDR1 and CDR2: LNHDA, SQIVND (reference sequence). Trimming removed 5 bases from V and 2 bases from J, with 18 bases in between. The CDR3 sequence is CASSPGGGAKNYGYTF. CDR3 nucleotide sequence: TGTGCCAGTAGTCCTGGAGGGGGGGCGAAGAACTATGGCTACACCTTC.

V usage is TRBV5-4 and J usage is TRBJ2-7, with 10 bases aligning to TRBD1. This CDR3 comprises 15 residues. V lost 4 bases to trimming and J lost 5 bases; unmatched junction nucleotides: 9. The germline CDR1 and CDR2 sequences are SGHNT and YYREEE (reference sequence). DNA for the CDR3: TGTGCCAGCAGCCTAGGGACAGGGGATGGCAACGAGCAGTACTTC. Translation: CASSLGTGDGNEQYF.

V gene TRBV9 combines with J gene TRBJ2-3; 8 bases fit TRBD2. Germline V gives CDR1 SGDLS, CDR2 YYNGEE. The CDR3 is 14 amino acids. V shed 2 bases, J shed 6 bases, and the junction held 5 bases outside the gene matches. The CDR3 reads CASSVQAGVDTQYF. The DNA of the CDR3 is TGTGCCAGCAGCGTCCAAGCGGGGGTTGATACGCAGTATTTT.

The V call is TRBV6-6, the J call TRBJ2-1; D perhaps matches TRBD1 (6 bases). The germline CDR1 and CDR2 sequences are MNHNY and SVGAGI (reference sequence). V lost 6 bases, J lost 2 bases, and 11 bases lay in between. This CDR3 has 14 amino acids. The CDR3, as DNA: TGTGCCAGCAGGACAGGACCCACCTACAATGAGCAGTTCTTC. Translating it yields CASRTGPTYNEQFF.

The rearrangement joins TRBV5-1 to TRBJ2-2, with D tentatively TRBD1 (6 bases). CDR1 and CDR2 from the germline V gene are SGHRS and YFSETQ. Trimming removed 0 bases from V and 2 bases from J, with 11 bases in between. The CDR3 is 16 residues long. The CDR3 reads CASSLAPGANTGELFF. The CDR3 bases are TGCGCCAGCAGCTTGGCCCCAGGGGCAAACACCGGGGAGCTGTTTTTT.

The chain links TRBV5-1 to TRBJ1-1, with 8 bases matching TRBD1. Germline V lookup: CDR1 SGHRS, CDR2 YFSETQ. The CDR3 runs 16 residues. The junction had 11 bases not matched to a gene; V was cut back by 3 bases and J by 4 bases. This CDR3 reads CASSSGAGGGFTEAFF. CDR3 DNA sequence: TGCGCCAGCAGCTCCGGCGCAGGGGGCGGATTCACTGAAGCTTTCTTT.

The rearrangement joins TRBV6-5 to TRBJ1-3, with 7 bases identical to TRBD1. The CDR3 length is 15 residues. V shed 6 bases, J shed 0 bases, and the junction held 5 bases outside the gene matches. The germline V gene encodes CDR1 MNHEY and CDR2 SVGAGI. The CDR3 is CASRSGGNSGNTIYF. The CDR3 region has the DNA TGTGCCAGCAGATCAGGGGGTAACTCTGGAAACACCATATATTTT.

This clone was detected only once. The chain combines TRBV19 with TRBJ1-4; 7 nucleotides align to TRBD1. The J segment lost 3 bases and the V segment lost 3 bases, leaving 1 base of the junction unmatched. This CDR3 spans 14 amino acids. Germline loops: CDR1 LNHDA, CDR2 SQIVND (reference sequence). DNA for the CDR3: TGTGCCAGTAGTATCAGGGGGGCTAATGAAAAACTGTTTTTT. Translation: CASSIRGANEKLFF.

The table lists this clone with a few counts. The rearrangement links TRBV10-3 to TRBJ1-2, with D perhaps TRBD1 (5 bases). The length of the CDR3 is 17 residues. Germline V CDR1 and CDR2: ENHRY, SYGVKD. With 0 bases removed from V and 3 bases from J, the gap between germline ends came to 17 bases. As DNA, the CDR3 is TGTGCCATCAGTGAGTCGGCTGGCCTAACAGGCTACTATGGCTACACCTTC. Its translation is CAISESAGLTGYYGYTF.

This chain links TRBV12-3 or TRBV12-4 with TRBJ2-6; D remains ambiguous. V dropped 7 bases and J dropped 5 bases, with 9 bases sitting between them. CDR3 size: 13 residues. CDR3 sequence reads: CASTPDRANVLTF. For the CDR3, the DNA is TGTGCCAGCACCCCCGACAGGGCCAACGTCCTGACTTTC.

The chain employs TRBV4-1 and TRBJ2-3; D possibly corresponds to TRBD2 (5 bases). Germline assignment: CDR1 MGHRA and CDR2 YSYEKL. V lost 0 bases to trimming and J lost 0 bases, with 7 bases between them. This CDR3 is 15 amino acids long. The CDR3 sequence: CASSQDRGSTDTQYF. Here the CDR3 DNA reads TGCGCCAGCAGCCAAGACCGGGGAAGCACAGATACGCAGTATTTT.

V is TRBV7-2 and J is TRBJ2-7; 11 bases match TRBD2. The CDR3 consists of 18 residues. The V gene end was trimmed by 5 bases and the J gene end by 2 bases; junction bases not matched to a gene: 14. The germline gives CDR1 SGHTA, CDR2 FQGNSA. The CDR3 coding sequence is TGTGCCAGCAGCCACCGAGCCTTAGCGGGGGGGACTCCCTACGAGCAGTACTTC. It codes for CASSHRALAGGTPYEQYF.

This chain uses TRBV9 with TRBJ2-5, with TRBD2 as a possible D gene (5 bases). Germline V gene sequence: CDR1 SGDLS, CDR2 YYNGEE. Trimming pared 10 bases from V and 3 bases from J, leaving 10 bases between. The CDR3 loop spans 11 amino acids. The DNA of the CDR3 is TGTGCCGGGCCGGGGAAAGAGACCCAGTACTTC. It codes for CAGPGKETQYF.

This clone was recorded once. V is TRBV3-1 (or the pseudogene TRBV3-2) and J is TRBJ1-4; 7 positions agree with TRBD1. CDR3 length: 18 residues. Germline values: CDR1 LGHDT, CDR2 YNNKEL (reference sequence). V lost 2 bases, J lost 1 base, and 10 bases stayed unmatched. In DNA form, the CDR3 reads TGTGCCAGCAGCCAATCTGTAGGGGCAGGGGGAACTAATGAAAAACTGTTTTTT. Its protein product is CASSQSVGAGGTNEKLFF.

The rearrangement joins TRBV14 to TRBJ1-2; 10 bases align to TRBD1. Per germline, CDR1 SGHDN and CDR2 FVKESK. V lost 4 bases to trimming and J lost 5 bases; unmatched junction nucleotides: 4. The CDR3 is 14 amino acids. In DNA, the CDR3 is TGTGCCAGCAGCCCGGGACAGGGGTGGTATGGCTACACCTTC. Translated: CASSPGQGWYGYTF. The entire variable domain, with the rest obtained from reference TRBV14 and TRBJ1-2, is as follows: EAGVTQFPSHSVIEKGQTVTLRCDPISGHDNLYWYRRVMGKEIKFLLHFVKESKQDESGMPNNRFLAERTGGTYSTLKVQPAELEDSGVYFCASSPGQGWYGYTFGSGTRLTVV.

The CDR3 spells CASSSGQGGQPQHF. In DNA form, the CDR3 reads TGTGCCAGCAGCTCCGGACAGGGCGGTCAGCCCCAGCATTTT. The chain has TRBV7-9 and TRBJ1-5; 8 bases map to TRBD1. The J segment lost 6 bases and the V segment lost 4 bases, leaving 5 bases of the junction unmatched. Germline CDR1 is SEHNR and CDR2 is FQNEAQ (reference sequence). The CDR3 is 14 amino acids. The variable domain in full, with the rest retrieved from reference TRBV7-9 and TRBJ1-5, is DTGVSQNPRHKITKRGQNVTFRCDPISEHNRLYWYRQTLGQGPEFLTYFQNEAQLEKSRLLSDRFSAERPKGSFSTLEIQRTEQGDSAMYLCASSSGQGGQPQHFGDGTRLSIL.

This clone has only one observation. The chain combines TRBV2 with TRBJ2-7; 10 positions match TRBD1. Germline assignment: CDR1 SNHLY and CDR2 FYNNEI. The CDR3 runs 14 residues. The V segment lost 8 bases and the J segment 1 base; nucleotides outside the gene matches: 5. CDR3 in DNA: TGTGCCAGCCGGGGACAGGGGTCGTCCTACGAGCAGTACTTC. Protein product: CASRGQGSSYEQYF.

This clone was counted between two and nine times. V is TRBV29-1 and J is TRBJ1-2, with TRBD1 identical over 9 bases. The CDR3 runs to 13 residues. Germline V CDR1 and CDR2: SQVTM, ANQGSEA. V was clipped by 7 bases and J by 8 bases; unmatched bases: 11. DNA of the CDR3: TGCAGCGCGCTTTTGGGGACAGGGAGCGGCTACACCTTC. Translated, it gives CSALLGTGSGYTF.

The table lists this clone with a few counts. The V gene is TRBV24-1, the J gene TRBJ1-1; D not certain. CDR1 KGHDR and CDR2 SFDVKD come from the germline V gene. The CDR3 sequence is 13 residues long. V was cut by 7 bases and J by 1 base, with 9 bases left in between. CDR3 in amino acids: CATRVSANTEAFF. The DNA of the CDR3 is TGTGCCACCAGAGTCAGCGCGAACACTGAAGCTTTCTTT.

The V and J genes are TRBV10-3 and TRBJ1-2; the D is unclear. Germline values: CDR1 ENHRY, CDR2 SYGVKD. The germline V and J ends were trimmed by 2 bases and 8 bases, with 12 bases remaining between them. The CDR3 length is 13 residues. CDR3 nucleotide sequence: TGTGCCATCAGTGAGGCCATTGGCTGGGGCTACACCTTC. Translating it yields CAISEAIGWGYTF.

The CDR3 protein is CASSDTGGRGYGYTF. CDR3 DNA sequence: TGTGCCAGCAGTGACACAGGGGGACGAGGCTATGGCTACACCTTC. This sequence joins TRBV6-1 and TRBJ1-2; 8 nucleotides match TRBD1. The trim removed 3 bases at V and 4 bases at J, leaving 7 bases unmatched. The CDR3 loop spans 15 amino acids. CDR1 is MNHNS and CDR2 is SASEGT in the germline V gene.

The chain uses TRBV11-1 and TRBJ2-1, with D tentatively TRBD1 (6 bases). Trimming removed 5 bases at V and 1 base at J, with 12 bases between. CDR1 is SGHAT, CDR2 FQDESV, per germline (reference sequence). The CDR3 spans 15 residues. CDR3 coding DNA: TGTGCCAGCAGCCGACAGGATAGATCCTACAATGAGCAGTTCTTC. Amino acid sequence: CASSRQDRSYNEQFF.

CDR3 amino acids: CASSKTGRNTEAFF. CDR3 sequence (DNA): TGTGCCAGTAGTAAGACAGGGCGGAACACTGAAGCTTTCTTT. V gene TRBV19 combines with J gene TRBJ1-1, with 7 bases that match TRBD1. The CDR3 length is 14 residues. Germline values: CDR1 LNHDA, CDR2 SQIVND (reference sequence). V shed 4 bases and J 1 base; nucleotides not matched to a gene: 3.

This rearrangement joins TRBV10-3 to TRBJ1-4; TRBD1 is a possible D gene (6 bases). The length of the CDR3 is 16 residues. The V gene lost 0 bases and the J gene lost 10 bases, with 18 bases spanning the gap. CDR1 and CDR2 (germline): ENHRY, SYGVKD. CDR3 coding DNA: TGTGCCATCAGTGAGTCGTGGGGGGGCGACTATGGAAAACTGTTTTTT. The encoded protein is CAISESWGGDYGKLFF.

The rearrangement links TRBV5-4 to TRBJ2-1; a weak D match, TRBD1 (5 bases). V gave up 1 base and J gave up 6 bases, with 11 bases separating them. The CDR3 has 14 residues. In germline, CDR1 is SGHNT, CDR2 YYREEE (reference sequence). CDR3 region: CASSLFQGPNEQFF. The CDR3 nucleotides are TGTGCCAGCAGCTTGTTCCAGGGTCCCAATGAGCAGTTCTTC.

The rearrangement links TRBV5-4 to TRBJ1-2; 7 nucleotides match TRBD1. V shed 2 bases, J shed 5 bases, and the junction held 6 bases outside the gene matches. Looked up from germline, CDR1 is SGHNT and CDR2 is YYREEE (reference sequence). This CDR3 region has 14 residues. The DNA for the CDR3 is TGTGCCAGCAGCTTAAGACAGGGCCTGTATGGCTACACCTTC. Its translation is CASSLRQGLYGYTF.